Below are 10 T cell receptor beta chains sequenced from a single sample in a study of T cells after yellow fever vaccination (dated by TCRdb to the late 2010s). Library preparation used 5' RACE. These reads were obtained on an Illumina NovaSeq 6000. The public reads were reanalyzed by TCRdb: fastp trimming at Q25, MiXCR alignment, in-frame beta chains only. Each entry is one CDR3 protein sequence, shown with its most common DNA and genes. This sample comprises around 260,000 distinct CDR3 sequences, roughly 5.6% of them detected only once. The top ten clonotypes cover around 3.3% of the sample. In the paper's terms, the treatment or condition label means: live attenuated yellow fever vaccine strain. Sequences were derived from CD4+ T cells sorted from PBMCs, sampled on the day of the yellow fever booster vaccination. These receptors were taken from a man between 18 and 29 years old who received the YFV17D yellow fever vaccine.

The sample holds a few counts of this clonotype. V and J are TRBV4-1 and TRBJ1-5; D gene unclear. Germline V gene sequence: CDR1 MGHRA, CDR2 YSYEKL. This CDR3 has 15 residues. Trimming stripped 1 base from V and 1 base from J, with 8 bases between. The chain's CDR3 is CASSQVGSSNQPQHF. The CDR3 bases are TGCGCCAGCAGCCAAGTTGGCAGCAGCAATCAGCCCCAGCATTTT.

Here the CDR3 reads CASREGGGGRDEQYV. CDR3 bases: TGTGCCAGCAGAGAAGGGGGCGGGGGTCGAGACGAGCAGTACGTC. The chain has TRBV6-2 or TRBV6-3 and TRBJ2-7; D may be TRBD1 or TRBD2 (7 bases each). Trimming took off 6 bases at V and 5 bases at J, with 20 bases between the two ends. Germline V CDR1 and CDR2: MNHEY, SVGEGT. The CDR3 loop spans 15 amino acids.

The J gene is TRBJ1-1, the V gene TRBV9, with D possibly being TRBD1 (6 bases). V lost 0 bases and J 11 bases, leaving 14 bases between the germline ends. CDR3 length: 13 amino acids. CDR1 SGDLS and CDR2 YYNGEE come from the germline V gene. The CDR3: CASSVEGGSLAFF. In DNA, the CDR3 is TGTGCCAGCAGCGTAGAGGGGGGTTCCTTGGCTTTCTTT.

The table lists this clonotype with a few counts. The chain combines TRBV12-3 or TRBV12-4 with TRBJ2-5, with 8 nucleotides matching TRBD1. This CDR3 is 16 amino acids long. The J segment lost 5 bases and the V segment lost 3 bases, leaving 11 bases of the junction unmatched. CDR3 loop: CASSFVSRGLSETQYF. CDR3 nucleotide sequence: TGTGCCAGCAGTTTCGTATCCAGGGGGCTATCGGAGACCCAGTACTTC.

This clonotype was detected many times. Germline and junction disagree at one end, which may indicate a read error. The chain has TRBV11-2 and TRBJ2-4; weak D call: TRBD2 (5 bases). CDR1 and CDR2 from the germline V gene are SGHAT and FQNNGV. The CDR3 is 12 amino acids. DNA of the CDR3: TGTGCCAGCAGCTTAACGGACGGGGTTCCACACTTC. Its protein product is CASSLTDGVPHF.

This clonotype was seen a few times. This sequence joins TRBV2 and TRBJ1-5, with 7 bases lining up with TRBD1. The V gene's germline CDR1 is SNHLY and CDR2 FYNNEI. The CDR3 contains 17 residues. The V gene end was trimmed by 7 bases and the J gene end by 0 bases; junction bases not matched to a gene: 12. The CDR3 DNA reads as TGTGCCAGCACGGCGTGGGGACAGACCTATAGCAATCAGCCCCAGCATTTT. It is translated as CASTAWGQTYSNQPQHF. The variable domain in full, with the rest retrieved from reference TRBV2 and TRBJ1-5, is EPEVTQTPSHQVTQMGQEVILRCVPISNHLYFYWYRQILGQKVEFLVSFYNNEISEKSEIFDDQFSVERPDGSNFTLKIRSTKLEDSAMYFCASTAWGQTYSNQPQHFGDGTRLSIL.

A few counts support this clonotype. The chain recombines TRBV2 with TRBJ1-6; D uncertain. Germline CDR1 SNHLY, CDR2 FYNNEI. The ends were cut back, 4 bases at V and 0 bases at J, with 4 bases in the middle. The CDR3 is made up of 14 amino acids. The CDR3: CASSVPSYNSPLHF. The CDR3 DNA reads as TGTGCCAGCAGTGTGCCCTCCTATAATTCACCCCTCCACTTT.

This clonotype was observed a few times. The chain joins TRBV20-1 to TRBJ1-2, with D unclear. This CDR3 is 12 amino acids long. V lost 3 bases and J 2 bases, leaving 7 bases between the germline ends. Germline-derived CDR1 and CDR2 are DFQATT and SNEGSKA (reference sequence). CDR3 sequence: CSASGQNYGYTF. The CDR3 nucleotides read TGCAGTGCTAGTGGGCAGAACTATGGCTACACCTTC.

This clonotype was picked up a small number of times. This chain connects TRBV7-9 to TRBJ2-4, with D uncertain. Germline V gene lookup returns CDR1 SEHNR and CDR2 FQNEAQ (reference sequence). The ends were cut back, 6 bases at V and 8 bases at J, with 11 bases in the middle. The CDR3 sequence is 12 residues long. The CDR3 nucleotides read TGTGCCAGCAGTCATCAGGTTGACATTCAGTACTTC. Its protein is CASSHQVDIQYF.

The chain has TRBV7-2 and TRBJ1-2, with a tentative D call TRBD1 (5 bases). Trimming stripped 2 bases from V and 11 bases from J, with 21 bases between. CDR3 size: 15 residues. Germline CDR1 reads SGHTA; CDR2 reads FQGNSA. Written as DNA, the CDR3 is TGTGCCAGCAGCTTATCCGAGGGAGTCGGGGGGGGTTACACCTTC. Amino acid sequence: CASSLSEGVGGGYTF. The full variable domain, in which reference TRBV7-2 and TRBJ1-2 provide the parts outside the CDR3, is GAGVSQSPSNKVTEKGKDVELRCDPISGHTALYWYRQSLGQGLEFLIYFQGNSAPDKSGLPSDRFSAERTGGSVSTLTIQRTQQEDSAVYLCASSLSEGVGGGYTFGSGTRLTVV.